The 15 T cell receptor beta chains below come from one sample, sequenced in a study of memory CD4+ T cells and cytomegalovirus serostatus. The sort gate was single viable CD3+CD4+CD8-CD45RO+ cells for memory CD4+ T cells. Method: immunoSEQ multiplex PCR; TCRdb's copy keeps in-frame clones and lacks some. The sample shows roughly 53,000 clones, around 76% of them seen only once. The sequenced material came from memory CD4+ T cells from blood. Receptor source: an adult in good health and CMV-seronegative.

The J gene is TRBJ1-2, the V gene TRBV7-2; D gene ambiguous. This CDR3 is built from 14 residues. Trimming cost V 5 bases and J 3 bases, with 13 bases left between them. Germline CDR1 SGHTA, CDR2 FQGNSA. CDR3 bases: TGTGCCAGCAGCAAGGACCCCTCGGACTATGGCTACACCTTC. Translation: CASSKDPSDYGYTF.

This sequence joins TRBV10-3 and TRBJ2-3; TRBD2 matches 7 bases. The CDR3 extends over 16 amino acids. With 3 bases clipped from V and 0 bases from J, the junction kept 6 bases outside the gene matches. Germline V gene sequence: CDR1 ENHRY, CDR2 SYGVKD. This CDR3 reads CAISEPGEGSTDTQYF. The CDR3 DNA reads TGTGCCATCAGTGAACCCGGGGAGGGTAGCACAGATACGCAGTATTTT.

CDR3 nucleotide sequence: TGTGCCAGCAGCGTACAGGGGCTACGAAATCAGCCCCAGCATTTT. Amino acid sequence: CASSVQGLRNQPQHF. J is TRBJ1-5 and V is TRBV9, with D possibly matching TRBD1 (6 bases). Germline lookup yields CDR1 SGDLS and CDR2 YYNGEE. This CDR3 is built from 15 residues. The V end was cut by 1 base, the J end by 4 bases, with 12 bases between.

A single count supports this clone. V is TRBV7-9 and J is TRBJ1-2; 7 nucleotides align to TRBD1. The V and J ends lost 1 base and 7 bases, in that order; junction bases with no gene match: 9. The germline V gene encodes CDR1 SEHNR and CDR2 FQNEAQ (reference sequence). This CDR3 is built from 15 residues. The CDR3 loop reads CASSLGRTGQSGYTF. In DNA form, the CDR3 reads TGTGCCAGCAGCTTAGGGAGGACGGGACAGTCTGGCTACACCTTC.

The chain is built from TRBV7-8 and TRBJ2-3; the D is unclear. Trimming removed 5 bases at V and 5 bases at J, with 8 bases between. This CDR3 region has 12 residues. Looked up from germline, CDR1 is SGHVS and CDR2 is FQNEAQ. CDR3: CASSNPGDTQYF. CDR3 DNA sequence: TGTGCCAGCAGCAACCCTGGAGATACGCAGTATTTT.

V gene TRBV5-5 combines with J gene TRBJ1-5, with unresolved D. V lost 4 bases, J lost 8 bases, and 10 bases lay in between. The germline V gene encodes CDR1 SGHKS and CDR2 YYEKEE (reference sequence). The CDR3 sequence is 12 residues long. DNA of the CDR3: TGTGCCAGCAGCCGGTGGTCTGAGCCCCAGCATTTT. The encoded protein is CASSRWSEPQHF.

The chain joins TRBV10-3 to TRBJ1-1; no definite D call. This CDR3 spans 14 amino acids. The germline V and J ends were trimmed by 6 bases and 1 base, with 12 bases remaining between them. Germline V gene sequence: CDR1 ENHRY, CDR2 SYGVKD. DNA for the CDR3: TGTGCCATCAGACCCGATTTTTCGAACACTGAAGCTTTCTTT. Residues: CAIRPDFSNTEAFF.

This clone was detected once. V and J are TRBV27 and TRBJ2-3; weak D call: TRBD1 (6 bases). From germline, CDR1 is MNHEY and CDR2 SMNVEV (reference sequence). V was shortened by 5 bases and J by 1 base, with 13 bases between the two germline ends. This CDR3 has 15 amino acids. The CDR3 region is CASSRNRQGTDTQYF. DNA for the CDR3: TGTGCCAGCAGTCGGAACCGACAGGGCACAGATACGCAGTATTTT.

CDR3 bases: TGCGCCAGCAGCCCATTGGCGGGACAGGGCTACGAGCAGTACTTC. This encodes CASSPLAGQGYEQYF. This rearrangement joins TRBV4-1 to TRBJ2-7; 9 bases fit TRBD1. Germline trimming cut 4 bases from V and 3 bases from J; bases unmatched to any gene: 7. Germline loops: CDR1 MGHRA, CDR2 YSYEKL. The CDR3 spans 15 residues.

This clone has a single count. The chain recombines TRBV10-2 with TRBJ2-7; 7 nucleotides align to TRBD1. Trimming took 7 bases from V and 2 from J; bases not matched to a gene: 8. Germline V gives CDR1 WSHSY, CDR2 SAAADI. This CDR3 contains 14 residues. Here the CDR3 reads CASKPGTATYEQYF. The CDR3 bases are TGCGCCAGCAAACCCGGGACAGCGACCTACGAGCAGTACTTC.

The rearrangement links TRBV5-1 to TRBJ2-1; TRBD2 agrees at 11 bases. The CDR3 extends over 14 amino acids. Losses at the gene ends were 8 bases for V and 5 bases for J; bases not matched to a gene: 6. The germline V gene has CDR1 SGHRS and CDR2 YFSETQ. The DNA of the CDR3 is TGCGCCAGTTCTAGCGGGAGGCTAAACAATGAGCAGTTCTTC. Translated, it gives CASSSGRLNNEQFF.

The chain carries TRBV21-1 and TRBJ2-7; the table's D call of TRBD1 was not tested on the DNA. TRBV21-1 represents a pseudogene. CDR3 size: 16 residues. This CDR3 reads CASSSSGAGQLYEQYF. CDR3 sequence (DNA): TGTGCCAGCAGCAGCTCAGGGGCAGGACAGCTCTACGAGCAGTACTTC.

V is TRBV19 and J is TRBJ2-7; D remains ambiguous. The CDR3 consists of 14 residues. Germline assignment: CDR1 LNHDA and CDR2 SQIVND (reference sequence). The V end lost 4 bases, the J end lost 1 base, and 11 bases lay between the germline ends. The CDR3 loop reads CASSSRGSSYEQYF. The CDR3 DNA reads TGTGCCAGTAGTAGTCGCGGCTCATCCTACGAGCAGTACTTC. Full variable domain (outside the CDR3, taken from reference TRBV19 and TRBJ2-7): DGGITQSPKYLFRKEGQNVTLSCEQNLNHDAMYWYRQDPGQGLRLIYYSQIVNDFQKGDIAEGYSVSREKKESFPLTVTSAQKNPTAFYLCASSSRGSSYEQYFGPGTRLTVT.

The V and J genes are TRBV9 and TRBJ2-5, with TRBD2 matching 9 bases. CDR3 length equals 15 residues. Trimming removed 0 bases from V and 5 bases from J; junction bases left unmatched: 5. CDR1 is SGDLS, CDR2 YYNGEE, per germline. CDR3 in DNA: TGTGCCAGCAGCGTAGCAGCGGGGGGTCGGGAGACCCAGTACTTC. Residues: CASSVAAGGRETQYF.

The CDR3 region has the DNA TGTGCCAGCAGCCAAGATAAAGGGGCGCCTGAAGCTTTCTTT. Its protein product is CASSQDKGAPEAFF. This rearrangement joins TRBV4-2 to TRBJ1-1; the D gene is possibly TRBD1 (5 bases). V lost 0 bases and J lost 6, with 11 bases in between. The CDR3 runs 14 residues. Germline assignment: CDR1 LGHNA and CDR2 YNFKEQ.